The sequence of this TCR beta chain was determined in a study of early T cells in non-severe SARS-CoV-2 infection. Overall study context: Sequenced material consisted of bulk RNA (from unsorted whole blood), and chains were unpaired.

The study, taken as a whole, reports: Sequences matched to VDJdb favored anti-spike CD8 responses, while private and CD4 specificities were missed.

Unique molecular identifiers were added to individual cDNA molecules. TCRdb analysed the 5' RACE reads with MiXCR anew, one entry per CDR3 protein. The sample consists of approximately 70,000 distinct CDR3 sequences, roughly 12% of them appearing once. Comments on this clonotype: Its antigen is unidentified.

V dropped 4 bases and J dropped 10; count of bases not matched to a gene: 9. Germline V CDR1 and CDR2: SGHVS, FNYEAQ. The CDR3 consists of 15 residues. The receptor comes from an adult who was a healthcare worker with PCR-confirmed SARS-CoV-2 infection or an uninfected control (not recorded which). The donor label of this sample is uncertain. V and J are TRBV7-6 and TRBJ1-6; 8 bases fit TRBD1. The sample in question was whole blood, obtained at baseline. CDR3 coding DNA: TGTGCCAGCAGCTCGACAACAGGGGGAGACTCACCCCTCCACTTT. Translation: CASSSTTGGDSPLHF.